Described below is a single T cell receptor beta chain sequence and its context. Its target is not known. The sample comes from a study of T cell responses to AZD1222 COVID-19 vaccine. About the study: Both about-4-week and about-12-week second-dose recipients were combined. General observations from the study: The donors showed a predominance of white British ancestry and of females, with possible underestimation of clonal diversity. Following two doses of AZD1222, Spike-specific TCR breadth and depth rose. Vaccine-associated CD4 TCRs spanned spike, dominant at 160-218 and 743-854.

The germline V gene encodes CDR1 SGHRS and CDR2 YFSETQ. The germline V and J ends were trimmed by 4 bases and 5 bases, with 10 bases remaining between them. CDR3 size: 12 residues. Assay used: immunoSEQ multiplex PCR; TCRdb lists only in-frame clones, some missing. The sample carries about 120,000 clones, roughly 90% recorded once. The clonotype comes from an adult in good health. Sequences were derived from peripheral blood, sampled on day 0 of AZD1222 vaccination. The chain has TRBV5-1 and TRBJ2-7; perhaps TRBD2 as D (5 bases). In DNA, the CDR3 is TGCGCCAGCAGCCCCGGGGTTCACGAGCAGTACTTC. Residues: CASSPGVHEQYF.